A selection of T cell receptor beta chains follows, all from one sample in a study of early T cells in non-severe SARS-CoV-2 infection. From the 5' RACE reads, TCRdb called clonotypes with MiXCR, one entry per CDR3 protein. The sample carries fewer than 100,000 distinct CDR3 sequences, over 8.5% recorded once. Sample: whole blood. Receptors originate from an adult who was a healthcare worker with PCR-confirmed SARS-CoV-2 infection or an uninfected control (not recorded which). Each CDR3 is given with its conserved first and last residue. D genes are given only for firm matches. The size entry is marked missing in some rows and otherwise reads once, few, many or a size class.

cdr3_aa cdr3_nt j_call clone_size cdr3_length v_call d_call
CASSLTSTNEQFF TGTGCCAGCAGCTTGACTAGCACCAATGAGCAGTTCTTC TRBJ2-1 many 13 TRBV11-3 TRBD2
CASSLWGGISYNEQFF TGTGCCAGCAGCTTATGGGGCGGGATATCCTACAATGAGCAGTTCTTC TRBJ2-1 many 16 TRBV7-8 NA
CASSPGVGATEAFF TGTGCCAGCAGCCCAGGGGTAGGGGCGACTGAAGCTTTCTTT TRBJ1-1 many 14 TRBV11-2 NA
CASSNSGRGGTDTQYF TGTGCCAGCAGCAATAGCGGGAGGGGGGGCACAGATACGCAGTATTTT TRBJ2-3 NA 16 TRBV7-6 TRBD2
CAWSVRGPEQFF TGTGCCTGGAGTGTACGCGGGCCTGAGCAGTTCTTC TRBJ2-1 few 12 TRBV30 NA
CSGTSGQGHYEQYF TGCAGCGGAACTTCGGGGCAGGGCCACTACGAGCAGTACTTC TRBJ2-7 few 14 TRBV29-1 NA
CASSVIRGSMGAKNIQYF TGTGCCAGCAGCGTAATCAGGGGGTCCATGGGAGCCAAAAACATTCAGTACTTC TRBJ2-4 NA 18 TRBV9 TRBD1
CASMASASGRPDTQYF TGTGCCAGCATGGCCTCGGCTAGCGGGAGACCAGATACGCAGTATTTT TRBJ2-3 many 16 TRBV6-1 TRBD2
CASSLPPTGTGGYGYTF TGTGCCAGCAGTTTACCCCCTACCGGGACAGGGGGTTATGGCTACACCTTC TRBJ1-2 many 17 TRBV28 TRBD1
CASSFGTSGADTQYF TGTGCCAGCAGCTTTGGGACTAGCGGAGCAGATACGCAGTATTTT TRBJ2-3 NA 15 TRBV7-9 TRBD2
CAIGGTGGLGEQYF TGTGCCATCGGCGGGACAGGAGGTTTGGGCGAGCAGTACTTC TRBJ2-7 few 14 TRBV10-3 TRBD1
CASSYLAGTDTQYF TGTGCCAGCTCTTATTTAGCGGGCACAGATACGCAGTATTTT TRBJ2-3 many 14 TRBV18 NA
CASSDSLLNEQFF TGTGCCAGCAGCGACTCCCTCCTCAATGAGCAGTTCTTC TRBJ2-1 few 13 TRBV7-2 NA
CASSLAQGNEKLFF TGTGCCAGCAGCTTAGCACAGGGGAACGAAAAACTGTTTTTT TRBJ1-4 many 14 TRBV5-1 TRBD1
CASSLTGGKETQYF TGCGCCAGCAGCCTGACAGGGGGAAAGGAGACCCAGTACTTC TRBJ2-5 NA 14 TRBV5-1 TRBD1
CASSFLRAGELFF TGTGCCAGCAGCTTTTTACGCGCCGGGGAGCTGTTTTTT TRBJ2-2 NA 13 TRBV7-2 NA
CASSPSGSTYEQYF TGTGCCAGCAGCCCGAGCGGGTCCACCTACGAGCAGTACTTC TRBJ2-7 NA 14 TRBV3-1 NA
CASSLQGALGNEQFF TGTGCCAGCAGTCTACAGGGGGCGTTAGGAAATGAGCAGTTCTTC TRBJ2-1 medium-sized 15 TRBV12-3/TRBV12-4 TRBD1
CASSLETGRDTQYF TGTGCCAGCAGCTTAGAAACAGGGAGAGATACGCAGTATTTT TRBJ2-3 many 14 TRBV7-2 NA
CASSSSDSPHEQFF TGTGCCAGCAGTTCCTCGGACAGTCCCCATGAGCAGTTCTTC TRBJ2-1 NA 14 TRBV27 NA
CASRHSSGANYGYTF TGTGCCAGCAGACACTCATCAGGGGCCAACTATGGCTACACCTTC TRBJ1-2 NA 15 TRBV12-3/TRBV12-4 NA
CAISDTSVETQYF TGTGCCATCAGTGATACAAGCGTGGAGACCCAGTACTTC TRBJ2-5 many 13 TRBV10-3 NA
CASQTGGTSNQPQHF TGTGCCAGCCAAACAGGGGGCACAAGCAATCAGCCCCAGCATTTT TRBJ1-5 many 15 TRBV19 TRBD1
CASSPRGRTGGYTF TGTGCCAGCAGCCCCAGGGGTCGCACAGGTGGCTACACCTTC TRBJ1-2 many 14 TRBV3-1 NA
CASSQGQNYGYTF TGCGCCAGCAGCCAAGGACAGAACTATGGCTACACCTTC TRBJ1-2 few 13 TRBV4-1 NA
CASSLGTTQETQYF TGTGCCAGCAGCCTCGGGACTACCCAAGAGACCCAGTACTTC TRBJ2-5 many 14 TRBV9 TRBD2
CASIRPGTENQPQHF TGTGCCAGCATCCGGCCCGGGACGGAGAATCAGCCCCAGCATTTT TRBJ1-5 many 15 TRBV28 NA
CASSWDRRNQPQHF TGTGCCAGCTCATGGGACAGGAGAAATCAGCCCCAGCATTTT TRBJ1-5 many 14 TRBV18 TRBD1
CASSLGDRQKLNQPQHF TGTGCCAGCAGCTTGGGGGACAGACAAAAACTCAATCAGCCCCAGCATTTT TRBJ1-5 NA 17 TRBV7-3 TRBD1
CSAREVLVAHYGYTF TGCAGTGCTAGGGAGGTATTAGTAGCTCACTATGGCTACACCTTC TRBJ1-2 NA 15 TRBV20-1 NA
CASSISASGNTIYF TGTGCCAGCTCAATATCTGCATCAGGAAACACCATATATTTT TRBJ1-3 many 14 TRBV18 NA
CASSLTSGRREQYF TGTGCCAGCAGCCTTACTAGCGGGAGGCGCGAGCAGTACTTC TRBJ2-7 many 14 TRBV3-1 TRBD2
CASSPWLSSYNSPLHF TGTGCCAGCAGCCCCTGGCTGAGCTCCTATAATTCACCCCTCCACTTT TRBJ1-6 many 16 TRBV7-3 NA
CSARDFGQGADGYTF TGCAGTGCTAGAGATTTTGGGCAGGGGGCAGATGGCTACACCTTC TRBJ1-2 many 15 TRBV20-1 TRBD1
CASSLPSTYEQYF TGTGCCAGCAGCCTTCCTTCTACCTACGAGCAGTACTTC TRBJ2-7 few 13 TRBV28 NA
CASGATGELFF TGTGCCAGCGGAGCCACCGGGGAGCTGTTTTTT TRBJ2-2 few 11 TRBV12-3/TRBV12-4 NA
CASSPWTSGRNEQFF TGTGCCAGCAGCCCTTGGACTAGCGGGAGGAATGAGCAGTTCTTC TRBJ2-1 few 15 TRBV3-1 TRBD2
CASGRGRVNEKLFF TGTGCCAGCGGGCGGGGCAGGGTTAATGAAAAACTGTTTTTT TRBJ1-4 many 14 TRBV9 NA
CASSLDSYSYNEQFF TGTGCCAGCAGTTTGGATTCATATTCCTACAATGAGCAGTTCTTC TRBJ2-1 many 15 TRBV27 NA
CASSSSRDRGLANEKLFF TGTGCCAGCAGCTCATCCCGGGACAGGGGGCTGGCTAATGAAAAACTGTTTTTT TRBJ1-4 many 18 TRBV27 TRBD1
CASSKTSGRTEELFF TGTGCCAGCAGCAAAACTAGCGGGAGAACCGAGGAGCTGTTTTTT TRBJ2-2 few 15 TRBV3-1 TRBD2
CASRPGQGERGF TGTGCCAGCAGACCGGGACAGGGTGAACGGGGCTTC TRBJ2-1 few 12 TRBV7-9 TRBD1
CAWSNTGQLNSPLHF TGTGCCTGGAGTAATACGGGACAGCTAAATTCACCCCTCCACTTT TRBJ1-6 few 15 TRBV30 TRBD1
CASSLAAVMGTGVYEQYF TGTGCCAGCAGCTTAGCCGCCGTTATGGGGACAGGGGTGTACGAGCAGTACTTC TRBJ2-7 many 18 TRBV7-8 TRBD1
CASSLAVSGNTIYF TGTGCCAGCAGCTTAGCAGTCTCTGGAAACACCATATATTTT TRBJ1-3 many 14 TRBV7-9 NA
CASSLDLAFGETQYF TGTGCCAGCAGCTTAGATTTGGCATTTGGGGAGACCCAGTACTTC TRBJ2-5 NA 15 TRBV11-2 NA
CASSVVPGSSTQYF TGTGCCAGCAGCGTAGTCCCAGGGTCGAGTACGCAGTATTTT TRBJ2-3 NA 14 TRBV9 NA
CASVGAAGELFF TGTGCCAGCGTAGGGGCGGCCGGGGAGCTGTTTTTT TRBJ2-2 many 12 TRBV28 NA
CSARFPSGTPYEQYF TGCAGTGCTAGATTCCCTAGCGGAACTCCCTACGAGCAGTACTTC TRBJ2-7 many 15 TRBV20-1 TRBD2
CASSHTGLAGGEQYF TGTGCCAGCAGCCATACGGGACTAGCGGGAGGGGAGCAGTACTTC TRBJ2-7 NA 15 TRBV3-1 TRBD2
CASSTPARTSSDGYTF TGTGCCAGTAGTACCCCCGCCAGGACCTCTAGTGATGGCTACACCTTC TRBJ1-2 many 16 TRBV19 NA